This T cell receptor beta chain was captured in a study of Graves' ophthalmopathy and Graves' hyperthyroidism. Whole-study results and caveats: Detection in blood was also observed for most expanded thyroid clonotypes above 0.001 frequency. The model predicted ophthalmopathy progression with 60% to 71% sensitivity and around 72% specificity. Distinction of ophthalmopathy from stable hyperthyroidism by a 13-signature model reached 85% to 90% sensitivity and about 80% specificity.

This clonotype was recorded many times. The target antigen is unknown. With V trimmed by 5 bases and J by 4 bases, 1 base remained unmatched. The CDR3 loop spans 13 amino acids. Patients newly diagnosed with hyperthyroidism, under 2 months' duration, were aged 18 to 65, the study reports. Scientists amplified the TCR beta CDR3 regions from RNA transcripts. In the first round, RT-PCR was carried out with HTBI primers, and a multiplex PCR formed the second round. Via MiXCR, TCRdb re-called the multiplex PCR reads, giving one row per CDR3 protein. The table records roughly 1.1 million distinct CDR3 sequences, about two fifths of them present only once.

This chain joins TRBV12-3 or TRBV12-4 and TRBJ2-5; TRBD1 matches at 10 bases. The sequence derives from an adult man with Graves' hyperthyroidism. Sequencing input: peripheral blood or thyroid tissue (not recorded which). The CDR3 protein is CASSRQGAETQYF. CDR3 in DNA: TGTGCCAGCAGTAGACAGGGGGCAGAGACCCAGTACTTC.